This entry concerns a single T cell receptor (beta chain). The antigen is unknown. In TCRdb, the 5' RACE reads were re-called with MiXCR into one record per CDR3 protein. This sample has tens of thousands of distinct CDR3 sequences, with around 9.9% found just once. This specimen belongs to a study of early T cells in non-severe SARS-CoV-2 infection. Study observations and caveats: A preference for anti-spike CD8 responses marked VDJdb matching, which missed private and CD4 specificities.

CDR1 is ENHRY and CDR2 is SYGVKD in the germline V gene. The CDR3 spans 18 residues. V was clipped by 2 bases and J by 9 bases; unmatched bases: 16. The chain recombines TRBV10-3 with TRBJ2-1; 10 bases map to TRBD2. The clonotype comes from an adult who was a healthcare worker with PCR-confirmed SARS-CoV-2 infection or an uninfected control (not recorded which). The sample taken for sequencing was whole blood. CDR3 in amino acids: CAISERAVSSGSGIEQFF. The DNA of the CDR3 is TGTGCCATCAGTGAGAGGGCCGTTTCTAGCGGGAGTGGTATTGAGCAGTTCTTC.